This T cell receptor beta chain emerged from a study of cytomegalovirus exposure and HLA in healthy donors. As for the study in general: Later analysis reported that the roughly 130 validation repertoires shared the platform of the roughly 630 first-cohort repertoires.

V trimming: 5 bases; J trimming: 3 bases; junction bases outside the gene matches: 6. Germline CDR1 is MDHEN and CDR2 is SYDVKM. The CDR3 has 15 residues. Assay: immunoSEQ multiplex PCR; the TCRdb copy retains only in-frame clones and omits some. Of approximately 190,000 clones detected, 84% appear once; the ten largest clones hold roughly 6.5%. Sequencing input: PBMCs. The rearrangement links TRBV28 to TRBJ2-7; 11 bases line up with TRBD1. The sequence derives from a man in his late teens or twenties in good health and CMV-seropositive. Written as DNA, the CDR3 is TGTGCCAGCAGTCCCCCCGGGACAGGGGGCTACGAGCAGTACTTC. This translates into CASSPPGTGGYEQYF.